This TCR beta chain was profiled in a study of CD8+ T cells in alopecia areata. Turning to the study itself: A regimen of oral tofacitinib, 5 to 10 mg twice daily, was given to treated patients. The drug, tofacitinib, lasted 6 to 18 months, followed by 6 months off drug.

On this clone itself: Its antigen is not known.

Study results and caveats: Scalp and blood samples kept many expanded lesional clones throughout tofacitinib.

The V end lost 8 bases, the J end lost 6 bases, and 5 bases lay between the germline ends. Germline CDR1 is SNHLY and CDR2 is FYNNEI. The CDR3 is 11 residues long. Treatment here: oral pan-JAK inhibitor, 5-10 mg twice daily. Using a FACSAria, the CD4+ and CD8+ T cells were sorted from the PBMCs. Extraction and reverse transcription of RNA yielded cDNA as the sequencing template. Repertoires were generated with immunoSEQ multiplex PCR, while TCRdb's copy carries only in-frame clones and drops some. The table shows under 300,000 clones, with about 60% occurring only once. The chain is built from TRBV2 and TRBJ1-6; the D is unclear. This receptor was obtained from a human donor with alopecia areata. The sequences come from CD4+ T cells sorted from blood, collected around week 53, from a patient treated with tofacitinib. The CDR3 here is CASLINSPLHF. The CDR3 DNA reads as TGTGCCAGCCTGATTAATTCACCCCTCCACTTT.